This T cell receptor beta chain was profiled in a study of blood T cell repertoires in COVID-19. Data came from immunoSEQ multiplex PCR; TCRdb stores just in-frame clones and leaves some out. The sample consists of approximately 300,000 clones, roughly 85% of them appearing once. Donors in Cohort 3 who had recovered were those with two negative PCRs, healthcare professional clearance, or resolution of their symptoms. V shed 0 bases and J shed 5 bases, with 12 bases lying between them. The germline CDR1 and CDR2 sequences are SGHRS and YFSETQ. The CDR3 is 14 residues long. The sequence was obtained from a woman aged 25 to 39 who had recovered from COVID-19. The genes are TRBV5-1 and TRBJ2-7; a possible D gene is TRBD1 (6 bases). The specimen was PBMCs or T cells enriched from blood (not recorded which). CDR3: CASSLVGGVDEQYF. The CDR3 DNA reads TGCGCCAGCAGCTTGGTAGGGGGAGTCGACGAGCAGTACTTC.